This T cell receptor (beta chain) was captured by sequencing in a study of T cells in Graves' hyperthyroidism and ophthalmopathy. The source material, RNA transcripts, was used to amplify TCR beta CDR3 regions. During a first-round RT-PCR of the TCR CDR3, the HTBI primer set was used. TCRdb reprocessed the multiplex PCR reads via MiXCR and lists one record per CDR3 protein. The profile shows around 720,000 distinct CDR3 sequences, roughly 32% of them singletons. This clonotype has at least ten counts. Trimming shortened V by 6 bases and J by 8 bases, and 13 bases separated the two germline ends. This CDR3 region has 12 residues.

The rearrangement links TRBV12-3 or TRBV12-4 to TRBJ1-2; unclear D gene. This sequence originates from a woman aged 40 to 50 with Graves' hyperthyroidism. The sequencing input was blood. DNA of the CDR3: TGTGCCAGCAGCCGACAACGGTTAGGCTACACCTTC. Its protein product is CASSRQRLGYTF.